This entry describes one T cell receptor (beta chain). Its cognate antigen is unknown. The PCR ran on 60 Vbeta and 13 Jbeta primers. Here immunoSEQ multiplex PCR was the method, and the copy in TCRdb shows in-frame clones only, minus some. This sample has some 150,000 clones, with roughly 85% found just once. With 5 bases clipped from V and 7 bases from J, the junction kept 13 bases outside the gene matches. Germline lookup yields CDR1 SGHVS and CDR2 FNYEAQ. CDR3 length equals 16 residues. This record belongs to a study of cytomegalovirus exposure and HLA in healthy donors. The study, taken as a whole, reports: A later analysis found that most CMV-associated TCR beta chains appeared HLA-restricted. The authors considered a cluster of highly shared sequence variants likely to be a sequencing artifact. In a later analysis, TCR beta V- and J-gene trimming showed a link to a missense DCLRE1C variant. In a later analysis, specific HLA alleles were associated with around 17,000 TCR beta sequences at a 0.05 false discovery rate.

The source of this sequence is a man aged 35-49 years in good health and CMV-seronegative. Input material: PBMCs. V usage is TRBV7-6 and J usage is TRBJ2-1, with 8 nucleotides matching TRBD2. Written as DNA, the CDR3 is TGTGCCAGCAGCCTTAGCGGGAACGTATTCGGGAATGAGCAGTTCTTC. Translation gives CASSLSGNVFGNEQFF.